This TCR beta chain was captured by sequencing in a study of T cells in Graves' hyperthyroidism and ophthalmopathy. From germline, CDR1 is SGHAT and CDR2 FQNNGV. V lost 4 bases and J lost 2; bases outside the gene matches: 12. The CDR3 consists of 18 residues. RNA transcripts served as the template for amplifying TCR beta CDR3 regions. HTBI primers were employed in a first-round RT-PCR of the TCR CDR3. TCRdb redid the calling of the multiplex PCR reads with MiXCR, one entry per CDR3 protein. Of around 600,000 distinct CDR3 sequences listed, roughly 15% are singletons. This clonotype was found many times.

This receptor was obtained from a middle-aged woman with Graves' ophthalmopathy. The sequencing input was blood. The V and J genes are TRBV11-2 and TRBJ2-1; 9 bases map to TRBD2. This CDR3 reads CASSSISGSTKAYNEQFF. The CDR3 coding sequence is TGTGCCAGCAGCTCCATTAGCGGGAGCACAAAAGCCTACAATGAGCAGTTCTTC.